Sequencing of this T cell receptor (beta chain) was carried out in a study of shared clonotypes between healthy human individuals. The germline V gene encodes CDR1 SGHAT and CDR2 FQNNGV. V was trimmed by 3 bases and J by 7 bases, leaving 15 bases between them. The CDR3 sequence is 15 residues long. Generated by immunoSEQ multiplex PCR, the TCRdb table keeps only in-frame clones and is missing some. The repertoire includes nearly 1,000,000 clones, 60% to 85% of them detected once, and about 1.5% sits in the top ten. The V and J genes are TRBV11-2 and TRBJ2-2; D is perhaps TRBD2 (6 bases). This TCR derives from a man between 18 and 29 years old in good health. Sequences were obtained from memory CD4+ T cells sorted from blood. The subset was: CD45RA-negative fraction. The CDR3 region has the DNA TGTGCCAGCAGCTTCTGGGGGACTGGGAACGGGGAGCTGTTTTTT. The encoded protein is CASSFWGTGNGELFF. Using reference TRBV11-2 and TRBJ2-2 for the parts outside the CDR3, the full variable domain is EAGVAQSPRYKIIEKRQSVAFWCNPISGHATLYWYQQILGQGPKLLIQFQNNGVVDDSQLPKDRFSAERLKGVDSTLKIQPAKLEDSAVYLCASSFWGTGNGELFFGEGSRLTVL.